The entry below describes one T cell receptor beta chain. This sample is drawn from a study of blood T cell repertoires in COVID-19. Sequencing used immunoSEQ multiplex PCR; TCRdb keeps in-frame clones, though not all of them. Of tens of thousands of clones in the sample, just over 90% are singletons; the top ten hold about 0.34%. The CDR3 covers 12 residues. V was pared by 3 bases and J by 14 bases, with 8 bases of the junction left unmatched. In germline, CDR1 is SGHAT, CDR2 FQNNGV. Sequences were obtained from peripheral blood. The chain recombines TRBV11-2 with TRBJ1-1; 8 nucleotides line up with TRBD1. The clonotype comes from a man aged 50 to 59 with COVID-19, enrolled during active disease. CDR3 nucleotide sequence: TGTGCCAGCAGCTTTCCCGGGACAGGAGGGTTCTTT. It codes for CASSFPGTGGFF.